This T cell receptor beta chain was retrieved from a study of technical replicates of blood from a handful of donors. Data came from immunoSEQ multiplex PCR; TCRdb stores just in-frame clones and leaves some out. The repertoire holds roughly 60,000 clones, approximately 95% seen once, with about 3% in the top ten. CDR3 length: 15 residues. In germline, CDR1 is SGHTA, CDR2 FQGNSA. J was trimmed by 0 bases and V by 4 bases; bases with no gene match: 6. This chain joins TRBV7-2 and TRBJ2-7, with TRBD1 matching over 7 bases. The sequenced sample was PBMCs. The clonotype originates from a human donor in good health. Some clones in this sample may be carry-over from other donors' samples. The CDR3 DNA sequence: TGTGCCAGCAGCTCACCAGACAGGGCCTCCTACGAGCAGTACTTC. Its protein is CASSSPDRASYEQYF.